Below are 19 T cell receptor beta chains sequenced from a single sample in a study of tissue T cells after allogeneic stem cell transplantation. The data were produced by immunoSEQ multiplex PCR, yet TCRdb's version contains in-frame clones alone and is incomplete. The table records fewer than 30,000 clones, about 73% of them present only once. Sequencing used tissue from the ileum, obtained at autopsy. The source of these receptors is a female donor over 55 with lung cancer.

The table lists this clone with a count of one. J is TRBJ1-2 and V is TRBV6-5; D unclear. CDR3 length: 13 residues. The germline CDR1 and CDR2 sequences are MNHEY and SVGAGI. V was clipped by 4 bases and J by 10 bases, with 16 bases between them. For the CDR3, the DNA is TGTGCCAGCAGTTCCATCGCCGTCGGTTACTACACCTTC. Translation: CASSSIAVGYYTF.

The chain couples TRBV29-1 to TRBJ2-1; a weak D match, TRBD2 (6 bases). The CDR3 is 15 amino acids. The V end lost 6 bases, the J end lost 8 bases, and 23 bases lay between the germline ends. Germline CDR1 reads SQVTM; CDR2 reads ANQGSEA. CDR3 sequence reads: CSVGGQEPTRDEQFF. The CDR3 DNA follows: TGCAGCGTGGGAGGCCAAGAACCCACCAGGGATGAGCAGTTCTTC.

The rearrangement uses TRBV29-1 and TRBJ2-3; TRBD2 matches 15 bases. The J segment lost 3 bases and the V segment lost 7 bases, leaving 8 bases of the junction unmatched. In germline, CDR1 is SQVTM, CDR2 ANQGSEA. The CDR3 is 16 amino acids. CDR3 in amino acids: CSASEGLAGGTDTQYF. CDR3 nucleotide sequence: TGCAGCGCGTCTGAGGGACTAGCGGGGGGAACAGATACGCAGTATTTT.

This chain joins TRBV28 and TRBJ2-7; D is perhaps TRBD1 (5 bases). V was clipped by 5 bases and J by 0 bases, with 11 bases between them. From germline, CDR1 is MDHEN and CDR2 SYDVKM. This CDR3 spans 14 amino acids. The CDR3 sequence: CASSTLRGSYEQYF. CDR3 sequence (DNA): TGTGCCAGCAGTACCCTAAGGGGCTCCTACGAGCAGTACTTC.

The chain has TRBV3-1 (or the pseudogene TRBV3-2) and TRBJ1-4; 8 bases map to TRBD1. CDR1 LGHDT and CDR2 YNNKEL come from the germline V gene (reference sequence). V lost 4 bases, J lost 2 bases, and 3 bases stayed unmatched. The CDR3 has 15 amino acids. In nucleotides, the CDR3 is TGTGCCAGCAGCCTTAGGGACAGGACTAATGAAAAACTGTTTTTT. It is translated as CASSLRDRTNEKLFF.

The chain carries TRBV13 and TRBJ1-5; D is uncertain. CDR3 size: 15 residues. V lost 0 bases and J lost 5, with 11 bases in between. From germline, CDR1 is PRHDT and CDR2 FYEKMQ (reference sequence). The CDR3 region is CASSLGRAIDQPQHF. The CDR3, as DNA: TGTGCCAGCAGCTTAGGCCGAGCGATAGATCAGCCCCAGCATTTT.

In nucleotides, the CDR3 is TGTGCCAGCAGTGAATTTTCCCGCCGGACAGGAAATAGCGGGGGGAACTACGAGCAGTACTTC. Protein product: CASSEFSRRTGNSGGNYEQYF. The rearrangement uses TRBV2 and TRBJ2-7; TRBD2 matches 10 bases. The trim removed 2 bases at V and 3 bases at J, leaving 22 bases unmatched. The CDR3 runs to 21 residues. The germline CDR1 and CDR2 sequences are SNHLY and FYNNEI.

The V gene is TRBV6-5, the J gene TRBJ2-5; no clear D. The CDR3 runs to 13 residues. Germline-derived CDR1 and CDR2 are MNHEY and SVGAGI. V was clipped by 4 bases and J by 1 base, with 7 bases between them. The CDR3 protein is CASSSVTQETQYF. The CDR3, as DNA: TGTGCCAGCAGTTCGGTCACCCAAGAGACCCAGTACTTC.

The chain carries TRBV30 and TRBJ2-7, with D possibly matching TRBD2 (5 bases). The CDR3 length is 12 residues. Germline assignment: CDR1 GTSNPN and CDR2 SVGIG (reference sequence). Trimming stripped 0 bases from V and 6 bases from J, with 9 bases between. Written as DNA, the CDR3 is TGTGCCTGGAGTGTACTGAGGGCCGAGCAGTACTTC. It translates to CAWSVLRAEQYF.

This rearrangement joins TRBV5-6 to TRBJ1-3; D gene unclear. CDR1 SGHDT and CDR2 YYEEEE come from the germline V gene. The V end was cut by 0 bases, the J end by 4 bases, with 11 bases between. There are 15 residues in the CDR3. CDR3: CASSLGQFTGNTIYF. Written as DNA, the CDR3 is TGTGCCAGCAGCTTGGGCCAGTTCACCGGAAACACCATATATTTT.

J is TRBJ2-6 and V is TRBV3-1 (or the pseudogene TRBV3-2); perhaps TRBD2 as D (6 bases). This CDR3 region has 14 residues. V lost 8 bases, J lost 3 bases, and 11 bases lay in between. CDR1 and CDR2 from the germline V gene are LGHDT and YNNKEL (reference sequence). The CDR3 nucleotides are TGTGCCAGCTGCCTGGGGGGTGGGGCCAACGTCCTGACTTTC. It translates to CASCLGGGANVLTF.

Here the CDR3 DNA reads TGCAGTGCTAGAGGGACGGGTGAGCAGTACTTC. Translated, it gives CSARGTGEQYF. The chain recombines TRBV20-1 with TRBJ2-7; D not certain. The V and J ends lost 1 base and 7 bases respectively, with 8 bases between them. From germline, CDR1 is DFQATT and CDR2 SNEGSKA (reference sequence). This CDR3 has 11 amino acids.

V and J are TRBV18 and TRBJ1-2, with 12 bases matching TRBD1. The V gene end was trimmed by 6 bases and the J gene end by 4 bases; junction bases not matched to a gene: 9. CDR3 length: 16 amino acids. Per germline, CDR1 KGHSH and CDR2 LQKENI. The CDR3 sequence: CASSPFRDRGPYGYTF. The CDR3, as DNA: TGTGCCAGCTCGCCCTTCCGGGACAGGGGGCCCTATGGCTACACCTTC.

This chain joins TRBV28 and TRBJ1-6; D gene unclear. Germline CDR1 is MDHEN and CDR2 is SYDVKM. V was clipped by 2 bases and J by 5 bases, with 13 bases between them. This CDR3 is built from 16 residues. In DNA, the CDR3 is TGTGCCAGCAGTTTAAGAGGCAGCATAGATAATTCACCCCTCCACTTT. Translated: CASSLRGSIDNSPLHF.

V and J are TRBV6-2 or TRBV6-3 and TRBJ1-4; 10 nucleotides match TRBD1. This CDR3 contains 14 residues. The germline CDR1 and CDR2 sequences are MNHEY and SVGEGT. J was trimmed by 7 bases and V by 2 bases; bases with no gene match: 1. CDR3 nucleotide sequence: TGTGCCAGCAGTTACGGGACAGGGGTTGAAAAACTGTTTTTT. Amino acids: CASSYGTGVEKLFF.

The V and J genes are TRBV3-1 (or the pseudogene TRBV3-2) and TRBJ2-5; 11 nucleotides line up with TRBD2. The CDR3 has 18 amino acids. Germline V gene lookup returns CDR1 LGHDT and CDR2 YNNKEL (reference sequence). With V trimmed by 3 bases and J by 4 bases, 13 bases remained unmatched. The CDR3 region is CASSQLGLAAGGRETQYF. CDR3 sequence (DNA): TGTGCCAGCAGCCAGTTGGGACTAGCGGCAGGAGGGCGAGAGACCCAGTACTTC.

The rearrangement links TRBV24-1 to TRBJ2-1; TRBD2 matches at 14 bases. Germline CDR1 and CDR2: KGHDR and SFDVKD. The CDR3 length is 15 residues. The trim removed 7 bases at V and 9 bases at J, leaving 7 bases unmatched. CDR3 residues: CATSAGTSGSIEQFF. CDR3 coding DNA: TGTGCCACCAGCGCCGGGACTAGCGGGAGTATTGAGCAGTTCTTC.

This sequence joins TRBV19 and TRBJ2-4; 7 bases line up with TRBD2. Trimming took 5 bases from V and 1 from J; bases not matched to a gene: 8. This CDR3 is 16 amino acids long. Per germline, CDR1 LNHDA and CDR2 SQIVND (reference sequence). This chain's CDR3 is CASSEHSGSAKNIQYF. In DNA form, the CDR3 reads TGTGCCAGTAGTGAACATAGCGGGTCCGCCAAAAACATTCAGTACTTC.

The chain is built from TRBV6-5 and TRBJ2-7; 8 nucleotides match TRBD1. The V gene end was trimmed by 5 bases and the J gene end by 4 bases; junction bases not matched to a gene: 7. The CDR3 loop spans 14 amino acids. Germline CDR1 and CDR2: MNHEY and SVGAGI. The CDR3 coding sequence is TGTGCCAGCAGTCGACAGGGGAGAAGGTACGAGCAGTACTTC. Its protein is CASSRQGRRYEQYF.